This T cell receptor beta chain stems from a study of early T cells in non-severe SARS-CoV-2 infection. Study as a whole: From unsorted whole blood, bulk RNA was sequenced, and the chains remained unpaired.

Study observations and caveats: Using VDJdb, the matching emphasized anti-spike CD8 responses while missing private and CD4 specificities.

V lost 3 bases and J lost 3, with 15 bases in between. This CDR3 comprises 14 residues. Germline V gene sequence: CDR1 SQVTM, CDR2 ANQGSEA. Regarding this clonotype: Antigen unknown.

Researchers attached unique molecular identifiers to individual cDNA molecules. Via MiXCR, TCRdb re-called the 5' RACE reads, giving one row per CDR3 protein. The data show over 60,000 distinct CDR3 sequences, with 12% seen just once and roughly 2.5% held by the top ten. This specimen was whole blood, taken at baseline. The clonotype originates from an adult who was a healthcare worker with PCR-confirmed SARS-CoV-2 infection or an uninfected control (not recorded which). The V call is TRBV29-1, the J call TRBJ2-7; no reliable D call. In DNA, the CDR3 is TGCAGCGTTGAGGGGTCAGAGAGTATCTACGAGCAGTACTTC. Translated: CSVEGSESIYEQYF.